The rows below give T cell receptor beta chains drawn from one sample of a study of T cell responses to AZD1222 COVID-19 vaccine. Method: immunoSEQ multiplex PCR; TCRdb's copy keeps in-frame clones and lacks some. The sample contains 150,000 to 200,000 clones, about 87% of which appear only once. Specimen: peripheral blood, collected on day 0 of AZD1222 vaccination. These receptors all come from an adult in good health. Both conserved end residues are part of each CDR3. The D gene is left open where the match is weak. Rows may omit the clone size; those that give it use once, few, many or a size class.

d_gene	v_gene	abundance	len	j_gene	CDR3nt	CDR3aa
-	TRBV5-1	-	15	TRBJ2-5	TGCGCCAGCAGCTTGGGTGCGGCGGGACAAGAGACCCAGTACTTC	CASSLGAAGQETQYF
-	TRBV6-5	-	13	TRBJ2-3	TGTGCCAGCAGTTTGCAGGGGCCAGATACGCAGTATTTT	CASSLQGPDTQYF
-	TRBV28	few	18	TRBJ1-4	TGTGCCAGCAGTTTGTTCGACTCTCGGCTGTCGGAGAATGAAAAACTGTTTTTT	CASSLFDSRLSENEKLFF
TRBD1	TRBV9	-	16	TRBJ1-6	TGTGCCAGCAGCGTCGGGACAGGGGTCCTCAATTCACCCCTCCACTTT	CASSVGTGVLNSPLHF
TRBD2	TRBV5-1	-	18	TRBJ2-3	TGCGCCAGCAGCTTGGTAGGACTAGCGGGAGGCACAGGAGATACGCAGTATTTT	CASSLVGLAGGTGDTQYF
-	TRBV28	-	11	TRBJ1-1	TGTGCCACCAAGACCCCCCGGGTAGCTTTCTTT	CATKTPRVAFF
-	TRBV18	-	17	TRBJ2-2	TGTGCCAGCTCACCAGTATCCCCGATCCCGGTGACCGGGGAGCTGTTTTTT	CASSPVSPIPVTGELFF
TRBD1	TRBV6-5	-	15	TRBJ1-6	TGTGCCAGCAGCCCCGGACAGGGCTATAATTCACCCCTCCACTTT	CASSPGQGYNSPLHF
-	TRBV30	-	15	TRBJ1-3	TGTGCCTGGGAGACGGGGGTCGGCTCTGGAAACACCATATATTTT	CAWETGVGSGNTIYF
TRBD1	TRBV2	-	15	TRBJ1-6	TGTGCCAGCAGTGCTCGACAGGGAACTAATTCACCCCTCCACTTT	CASSARQGTNSPLHF
TRBD1	TRBV29-1	-	14	TRBJ2-2	TGCAGCGTTAAACAGGGGTTAGAGGCCGGGGAGCTGTTTTTT	CSVKQGLEAGELFF
TRBD1	TRBV7-8	-	14	TRBJ1-5	TGTGCCAGCAGCTTAAGGCAGGGGGATCAGCCCCAGCATTTT	CASSLRQGDQPQHF
-	TRBV30	-	16	TRBJ2-6	TGTGCCTGGAGCCTAAGACTAGTGGCTGGGGCCAACGTCCTGACTTTC	CAWSLRLVAGANVLTF
-	TRBV28	once	11	TRBJ1-4	TGTGCCAGCAGTTTGGGTCGAGGGCGGAATTTT	CASSLGRGRNF
TRBD2	TRBV2	-	15	TRBJ2-5	TGTGCCAGCAGAAATCGTTTGGGGGGAGGGGAGACCCAGTACTTC	CASRNRLGGGETQYF
-	TRBV7-2	-	14	TRBJ1-1	TGTGCCAGCAGCCCTTGGACGGTTGCGACTGAAGCTTTCTTT	CASSPWTVATEAFF
TRBD1	TRBV15	-	14	TRBJ1-2	TGTGCCACCAGCCGGGACAGGGGTGAGAATGGCTACACCTTC	CATSRDRGENGYTF
-	TRBV19	-	15	TRBJ2-5	TGTGCCAGTAGTATGGACGGACGGCGATCCGGGACCCAGTACTTC	CASSMDGRRSGTQYF
-	TRBV29-1	-	13	TRBJ2-6	TGCAGCGTTCAGGAGCCTGGGGCCAACGTCCTGACTTTC	CSVQEPGANVLTF
-	TRBV18	-	14	TRBJ2-7	TGTGCCAGCTCCGCCGGGACACACTCCTACGAGCAGTACTTC	CASSAGTHSYEQYF
-	TRBV5-1	-	15	TRBJ2-2	TGCGCCAGCAGGCCGGGACTTCCGAACACCGGGGAGCTGTTTTTT	CASRPGLPNTGELFF
TRBD1	TRBV9	-	15	TRBJ2-5	TGTGCCAGCAGCGTAGGGGGACAGAGCATTGAGACCCAGTACTTC	CASSVGGQSIETQYF
-	TRBV2	-	13	TRBJ1-5	TGTGCCAGCAGGGGAAATAGCAATCAGCCCCAGCATTTT	CASRGNSNQPQHF
-	TRBV19	-	14	TRBJ1-5	TGTGCCAGTAGTGCCCGGGACACGGGTCAGCCCCAGCATTTT	CASSARDTGQPQHF
-	TRBV28	few	12	TRBJ2-7	TGTGCCACCGGACCTCCCTTTTACGAGCAGTACTTC	CATGPPFYEQYF
-	TRBV29-1	-	13	TRBJ2-4	TGCAGCGTTGAAGGACTAGCCAAAAACATTCAGTACTTC	CSVEGLAKNIQYF
TRBD2	TRBV28	-	18	TRBJ2-1	TGTGCCAGCAGTCCGGGACTAGCGGGAGTTACGTCCTACAATGAGCAGTTCTTC	CASSPGLAGVTSYNEQFF
TRBD1	TRBV10-3	-	15	TRBJ1-2	TGTGCCATCAGTGTTGGACAGGGACTCAACTATGGCTACACCTTC	CAISVGQGLNYGYTF
-	TRBV7-2	-	15	TRBJ2-1	TGTGCCAGCAGCACCGACGCGTCGGGGCTGGGCAGTAGGTTCTTC	CASSTDASGLGSRFF
TRBD1	TRBV6-6	-	17	TRBJ1-3	TGTGCCAGCAGTCCCCGGGACAGCATCTTTTCTGGAAACACCATATATTTT	CASSPRDSIFSGNTIYF
TRBD2	TRBV19	-	15	TRBJ2-7	TGTGCCAGTAGTATAGTGACTAGCGGGAGCTACGAGCAGTACTTC	CASSIVTSGSYEQYF
-	TRBV7-2	-	14	TRBJ1-2	TGTGCCAGCAGCTCTAGACAGAATAACTATGGCTACACCTTC	CASSSRQNNYGYTF
-	TRBV29-1	-	13	TRBJ1-3	TGCAGCGTTGTGATAAACTCTGGAAACACCATATATTTT	CSVVINSGNTIYF
TRBD2	TRBV4-2	-	14	TRBJ2-7	TGTGCCAGCAGCCAAGGGCGGGGGACCTACGAGCAGTACTTC	CASSQGRGTYEQYF
-	TRBV5-1	once	15	TRBJ2-5	TGCGCCAGCAGCTTGGTCTGGGCTCCCCAAGAGACCCAGTACTTC	CASSLVWAPQETQYF
TRBD2	TRBV30	-	17	TRBJ2-1	TGTGCCTGGAGTCTAGCGGGAGGCCACTTCTCCTACAATGAGCAGTTCTTC	CAWSLAGGHFSYNEQFF
-	TRBV15	-	14	TRBJ1-6	TGTGCCACCAGCACCAGGACCGACAATTCACCCCTCCACTTT	CATSTRTDNSPLHF
TRBD2	TRBV11-2	-	15	TRBJ2-5	TGTGCCAGCAGCTTAGTAGCGGGAGGTCCGGGGACCCAGTACTTC	CASSLVAGGPGTQYF
TRBD2	TRBV30	-	15	TRBJ2-2	TGTGCCTGGCAACTAGCGGGAGTGTGGACCGGGGAGCTGTTTTTT	CAWQLAGVWTGELFF
TRBD1	TRBV7-8	-	15	TRBJ2-7	TGTGCCAGCAGCCCTGGGACAGGGTACTCCTACGAGCAGTACTTC	CASSPGTGYSYEQYF
-	TRBV10-3	-	17	TRBJ2-2	TGTGCCATCAGTGAGAAGAAAGGGGGGAATAACATCGGGGAGCTGTTTTTT	CAISEKKGGNNIGELFF
-	TRBV19	-	17	TRBJ1-5	TGTGCCAGCCGGGGGGGGGCATGGACCCCAGGCAATCAGCCCCAGCATTTT	CASRGGAWTPGNQPQHF